The entry below describes one TCR beta chain. Its target is not known. The PCR had 60 Vbeta and 13 Jbeta primers. Profiling relied on immunoSEQ multiplex PCR, and the TCRdb table lists in-frame clones only, not all of them. The profile covers about 170,000 clones, with roughly 70% appearing a single time and approximately 1.5% taken by the ten largest. The source of the sample is a study of cytomegalovirus exposure and HLA in healthy donors. Study in general: Findings of an earlier analysis included 117 million unique TCR beta sequences from roughly 180 million T cells. Unique TCRs from HLA-typed donors, roughly 87 million of them, were held in an early data release.

Notes on the study in general: A previous analysis found most TCR beta V segments productive roughly 87% or roughly 30% of the time. Researchers reported in a later analysis that a missense DCLRE1C variant was tied to TCR beta V- and J-gene trimming.

The V gene lost 3 bases and the J gene lost 0 bases, with 9 bases spanning the gap. CDR1 is SEHNR, CDR2 FQNEAQ, per germline (reference sequence). The CDR3 runs 14 residues. The genes are TRBV7-9 and TRBJ2-7; a weak D match, TRBD1 (6 bases). The sequenced sample consisted of PBMCs. The receptor comes from a girl aged 5-17 years in good health and CMV-seronegative. CDR3 amino acids: CASSLDSYSYEQYF. In nucleotides, the CDR3 is TGTGCCAGCAGCTTGGACAGCTACTCCTACGAGCAGTACTTC.